One and the same sample provided the 30 T cell receptor beta chains below, sequenced in a study of T cell repertoires in cytomegalovirus infection (dated by TCRdb to between 2018 and 2020). The instrument was an Illumina HiSeq 1500. The public sequencing data were trimmed at Q25 with fastp and processed into clonotypes with MiXCR by TCRdb, which kept only in-frame beta chains. Rows merge per CDR3 protein into single entries with the most common DNA and genes. Counted in this sample were 550,000 to 700,000 distinct CDR3 sequences; approximately 40% of them appeared once. Together, the top ten hold around 50% of the sample. These receptors' targets are unknown. The treatment or condition label for this specimen denotes: in vitro stimulation with specific CMV peptide epitopes to enrich CMV-specific T cells. The sequencing here drew on cultured PBMCs, taken from culture after CMV antigen stimulation. All receptors derive from a human donor in good health (CMV status not recorded). Some clones in this sample may be carry-over from other donors' samples.

The table lists this clonotype with a few counts. The rearrangement links TRBV7-9 to TRBJ2-7; D is uncertain. This CDR3 region has 13 residues. Germline V gene sequence: CDR1 SEHNR, CDR2 FQNEAQ (reference sequence). Trimming pared 0 bases from V and 3 bases from J, leaving 6 bases between. The CDR3 DNA reads as TGTGCCAGCAGCTTAGCGGTTGTCTACGAGCAGTACTTC. It codes for CASSLAVVYEQYF. Supplemented by reference TRBV7-9 and TRBJ2-7, the full variable domain reads DTGVSQNPRHKITKRGQNVTFRCDPISEHNRLYWYRQTLGQGPEFLTYFQNEAQLEKSRLLSDRFSAERPKGSFSTLEIQRTEQGDSAMYLCASSLAVVYEQYFGPGTRLTVT.

This clonotype was counted a few times. This chain uses TRBV7-6 with TRBJ2-7; 11 positions match TRBD1. Per germline, CDR1 SGHVS and CDR2 FNYEAQ. V dropped 1 base and J dropped 9; count of bases not matched to a gene: 2. The CDR3 is 13 amino acids. The CDR3 protein is CASSLGTGGLQYF. The DNA of the CDR3 is TGTGCCAGCAGCTTAGGGACAGGGGGCTTGCAGTACTTC. Complete variable domain (other parts from reference TRBV7-6 and TRBJ2-7): GAGVSQSPRYKVTKRGQDVALRCDPISGHVSLYWYRQALGQGPEFLTYFNYEAQQDKSGLPNDRFSAERPEGSISTLTIQRTEQRDSAMYRCASSLGTGGLQYFGPGTRLTVT.

This clonotype was seen more than once but under ten times. The chain couples TRBV15 to TRBJ1-5; TRBD1 matches 9 bases. The CDR3 is 15 residues long. Germline CDR1 LNHNV, CDR2 YYDKDF (reference sequence). The V and J ends lost 1 base and 8 bases, in that order; junction bases with no gene match: 6. The chain's CDR3 is CATSRGGTGFKPQHF. The DNA of the CDR3 is TGTGCCACCAGCAGAGGTGGGACAGGGTTTAAGCCCCAGCATTTT.

This clonotype was counted only a few times. This sequence joins TRBV6-2 or TRBV6-3 and TRBJ2-1, with TRBD2 as a possible D gene (6 bases). V was trimmed by 6 bases and J by 10 bases, leaving 19 bases between them. This CDR3 is 14 amino acids long. Looked up from germline, CDR1 is MNHEY and CDR2 is SVGEGT. CDR3 amino acids: CASSSLPGVEEQFF. Written as DNA, the CDR3 is TGTGCCAGCAGCTCCTTACCGGGGGTCGAGGAGCAGTTCTTC.

This chain joins TRBV12-3 or TRBV12-4 and TRBJ2-3, with 11 bases identical to TRBD2. V lost 9 bases, J lost 5 bases, and 10 bases stayed unmatched. The CDR3 is 15 residues long. CDR3 loop: CASMTSGDSGDTQYF. CDR3 nucleotide sequence: TGTGCCAGTATGACTAGCGGGGACTCGGGAGATACGCAGTATTTT.

The V call is TRBV3-1, the J call TRBJ2-3; D may be TRBD2 (6 bases). Trimming took off 1 base at V and 4 bases at J, with 12 bases between the two ends. The CDR3 runs 15 residues. In germline, CDR1 is LGHDT, CDR2 YNNKEL (reference sequence). CDR3 nucleotide sequence: TGTGCCAGCAGCCAAGGTAGCGGTTCTCCAGATACGCAGTATTTT. Encoded protein: CASSQGSGSPDTQYF.

The sample holds a few counts of this clonotype. V gene TRBV27 combines with J gene TRBJ1-5; the D gene is possibly TRBD1 (5 bases). Per germline, CDR1 MNHEY and CDR2 SMNVEV (reference sequence). The ends were cut back, 8 bases at V and 1 base at J, with 6 bases in the middle. The CDR3 extends over 12 amino acids. CDR3 residues: CASWDSNQPQHF. The CDR3 DNA reads as TGTGCCAGCTGGGACAGCAATCAGCCCCAGCATTTT.

This chain links TRBV5-3 with TRBJ1-4; D may be TRBD1 (6 bases). TRBV5-3 is an open reading frame, and its role is uncertain. CDR3 length equals 14 residues. The V end lost 8 bases, the J end lost 4 bases, and 15 bases lay between the germline ends. The CDR3 region has the DNA TGTGCCAGCAGACCGGACAGATTTAATGAAAAACTGTTTTTT. It codes for CASRPDRFNEKLFF.

This clonotype was seen more than once but under ten times. The rearrangement joins TRBV7-2 to TRBJ2-1, with TRBD2 matching over 7 bases. The V and J ends lost 5 bases and 8 bases, in that order; junction bases with no gene match: 9. Germline CDR1 is SGHTA and CDR2 is FQGNSA. The CDR3 has 14 residues. CDR3 sequence: CASSTRPGGYEQFF. The CDR3 coding sequence is TGTGCCAGCAGCACACGTCCGGGGGGTTATGAGCAGTTCTTC.

The rearrangement uses TRBV10-1 and TRBJ2-4, with TRBD1 identical over 9 bases. Trimming removed 6 bases from V and 0 bases from J; junction bases left unmatched: 12. CDR3 length: 18 amino acids. CDR1 and CDR2 from the germline V gene are WNHNN and SYGVQD (reference sequence). As DNA, the CDR3 is TGCGCCAGCAGCCCGGACAGGGGAGGGGGACTAGCCAAAAACATTCAGTACTTC. This encodes CASSPDRGGGLAKNIQYF.

This clonotype was counted only a few times. This rearrangement joins TRBV25-1 to TRBJ2-2; 9 bases line up with TRBD1. J lost 7 bases, V lost 6 bases, and 6 bases had no gene match. Per germline, CDR1 MGHDK and CDR2 SYGVNS. This CDR3 comprises 14 residues. This CDR3 reads CASRSQGADGELFF. DNA for the CDR3: TGTGCCAGCAGATCACAGGGGGCGGACGGGGAGCTGTTTTTT. Full variable domain (remainder filled in from reference TRBV25-1 and TRBJ2-2): EADIYQTPRYLVIGTGKKITLECSQTMGHDKMYWYQQDPGMELHLIHYSYGVNSTEKGDLSSESTVSRIRTEHFPLTLESARPSHTSQYLCASRSQGADGELFFGEGSRLTVL.

This clonotype occurred a few times. The rearrangement uses TRBV11-2 and TRBJ2-3; either TRBD1 or TRBD2 may fit D (5 bases each). V lost 5 bases to trimming and J lost 6 bases, with 18 bases between them. CDR1 is SGHAT, CDR2 FQNNGV, per germline. CDR3 length: 15 residues. In DNA form, the CDR3 reads TGTGCCAGCAGCCCATCCGGGGTGGGGGTCGATACGCAGTATTTT. It codes for CASSPSGVGVDTQYF.

V usage is TRBV19 and J usage is TRBJ2-3, with D perhaps TRBD2 (5 bases). The CDR3 is made up of 14 amino acids. V was pared by 7 bases and J by 6 bases, with 17 bases between. CDR1 is LNHDA, CDR2 SQIVND, per germline (reference sequence). The CDR3 sequence: CASTDRASSDTQYF. The CDR3 DNA reads TGTGCCAGTACCGATCGGGCTAGCTCGGATACGCAGTATTTT.

This chain joins TRBV27 and TRBJ1-1; 9 bases are shared with TRBD1. Trimming took 6 bases from V and 1 from J; bases not matched to a gene: 6. Germline loops: CDR1 MNHEY, CDR2 SMNVEV (reference sequence). The CDR3 is made up of 15 amino acids. The CDR3 protein is CASRKRTGENTEAFF. CDR3 sequence (DNA): TGTGCCAGCAGAAAAAGGACAGGGGAGAACACTGAAGCTTTCTTT.

This clonotype was observed a handful of times. The V call is TRBV12-3 or TRBV12-4, the J call TRBJ2-5; no definite D call. V lost 9 bases and J 5 bases, leaving 10 bases between the germline ends. The CDR3 length is 11 residues. CDR3 nucleotide sequence: TGTGCCAGTACCCCCGGGGAGACCCAGTACTTC. Protein sequence: CASTPGETQYF.

This clonotype was found many times. V usage is TRBV12-3 or TRBV12-4 and J usage is TRBJ2-7; a possible D gene is TRBD1 (5 bases). This CDR3 contains 12 residues. V lost 1 base to trimming and J lost 6 bases, with 7 bases between them. CDR3 in DNA: TGTGCCAGCAGTTTAGAGGGGATCGAGCAGTACTTC. Encoded protein: CASSLEGIEQYF.

The V gene is TRBV20-1, the J gene TRBJ2-2; D not certain. The CDR3 is 14 amino acids. Germline CDR1 and CDR2: DFQATT and SNEGSKA (reference sequence). The V and J ends lost 3 bases and 6 bases respectively, with 14 bases between them. This chain's CDR3 is CSASRRAGPGELFF. The CDR3, as DNA: TGCAGTGCTAGTCGGCGAGCCGGGCCCGGGGAGCTGTTTTTT.

This clonotype was detected a few times. V and J are TRBV4-1 and TRBJ2-1; 12 positions match TRBD2. V was pared by 1 base and J by 7 bases, with 8 bases of the junction left unmatched. The germline gives CDR1 MGHRA, CDR2 YSYEKL. The CDR3 contains 17 residues. This CDR3 reads CASSQGPTSGGRNEQFF. In DNA, the CDR3 is TGCGCCAGCAGCCAAGGACCTACTAGCGGGGGGCGGAATGAGCAGTTCTTC.

V is TRBV19 and J is TRBJ2-5; 9 bases agree with TRBD2. The CDR3 covers 13 residues. CDR1 is LNHDA, CDR2 SQIVND, per germline (reference sequence). The V and J ends lost 11 bases and 2 bases, in that order; junction bases with no gene match: 6. The CDR3 here is CAGPSGEQETQYF. The CDR3 DNA is TGTGCCGGACCTAGCGGGGAACAAGAGACCCAGTACTTC.

This clonotype has a handful of counts. This chain links TRBV15 with TRBJ1-1; D remains unclear. The CDR3 is made up of 15 amino acids. V gave up 0 bases and J gave up 1 base, with 9 bases separating them. Germline lookup yields CDR1 LNHNV and CDR2 YYDKDF (reference sequence). CDR3 region: CATSRDRAPNTEAFF. CDR3 in DNA: TGTGCCACCAGCAGAGATAGGGCGCCGAACACTGAAGCTTTCTTT.

This clonotype was seen more than once but under ten times. The genes are TRBV12-3 or TRBV12-4 and TRBJ2-7; maybe TRBD1 (5 bases). Trimming took off 3 bases at V and 5 bases at J, with 14 bases between the two ends. This CDR3 spans 14 amino acids. Here the CDR3 DNA reads TGTGCCAGCAGTTTGAGCCAGGGCAGGGACGAGCAGTACTTC. Protein: CASSLSQGRDEQYF.

This clonotype was observed many times. The chain carries TRBV2 and TRBJ2-5; tentative D call: TRBD2 (5 bases). In germline, CDR1 is SNHLY, CDR2 FYNNEI. Trimming shortened V by 3 bases and J by 5 bases, and 7 bases separated the two germline ends. The CDR3 runs to 12 residues. The CDR3 bases are TGTGCCAGCAGTGATAGAGGGGAGACCCAGTACTTC. Translating it yields CASSDRGETQYF.

The table lists this clonotype with a count of one. This rearrangement joins TRBV19 to TRBJ2-7, with TRBD1 identical over 7 bases. Germline trimming cut 11 bases from V and 3 bases from J; bases unmatched to any gene: 10. This CDR3 has 13 residues. Germline loops: CDR1 LNHDA, CDR2 SQIVND (reference sequence). For the CDR3, the DNA is TGTGCCGCCTCCGGGACAGCAAGCTACGAGCAGTACTTC. Translation: CAASGTASYEQYF. Supplemented by reference TRBV19 and TRBJ2-7, the full variable domain reads DGGITQSPKYLFRKEGQNVTLSCEQNLNHDAMYWYRQDPGQGLRLIYYSQIVNDFQKGDIAEGYSVSREKKESFPLTVTSAQKNPTAFYLCAASGTASYEQYFGPGTRLTVT.

The rearrangement links TRBV2 to TRBJ1-5, with D maybe TRBD1 (5 bases). Trimming removed 4 bases at V and 2 bases at J, with 15 bases between. Germline CDR1 SNHLY, CDR2 FYNNEI. The CDR3 length is 16 residues. For the CDR3, the DNA is TGTGCCAGCAGTGGGCTATTTGCAGGGCGCAATCAGCCCCAGCATTTT. Protein: CASSGLFAGRNQPQHF.

The rearrangement uses TRBV11-2 and TRBJ2-3; D gene unclear. V was pared by 2 bases and J by 8 bases, with 11 bases between. The germline CDR1 and CDR2 sequences are SGHAT and FQNNGV. The CDR3 covers 13 residues. CDR3 sequence: CASSLSGPGTQYF. The DNA of the CDR3 is TGTGCCAGCAGCTTATCCGGGCCGGGTACGCAGTATTTT.

This clonotype has a handful of counts. The genes are TRBV11-2 and TRBJ1-2; D unresolved. CDR3 size: 14 residues. In germline, CDR1 is SGHAT, CDR2 FQNNGV. V lost 4 bases to trimming and J lost 7 bases, with 16 bases between them. CDR3 coding DNA: TGTGCCAGCAGCTCCACACGGAGCTTTCCTGGCTACACCTTC. Its protein product is CASSSTRSFPGYTF.

The genes are TRBV27 and TRBJ1-3; TRBD1 matches at 8 bases. The CDR3 has 17 residues. Germline V CDR1 and CDR2: MNHEY, SMNVEV (reference sequence). V trimming: 4 bases; J trimming: 0 bases; junction bases outside the gene matches: 8. CDR3 residues: CASSSAGQGNSGNTIYF. The CDR3 DNA sequence: TGTGCCAGCAGTTCGGCAGGACAGGGAAACTCTGGAAACACCATATATTTT.

The chain uses TRBV7-2 and TRBJ1-3; D gene ambiguous. The V end lost 5 bases, the J end lost 4 bases, and 15 bases lay between the germline ends. Germline CDR1 is SGHTA and CDR2 is FQGNSA. This CDR3 has 15 residues. The chain's CDR3 is CASSQDVDWGNTIYF. Written as DNA, the CDR3 is TGTGCCAGCAGCCAGGACGTTGATTGGGGAAACACCATATATTTT. The whole variable domain, filled in from reference TRBV7-2 and TRBJ1-3, reads GAGVSQSPSNKVTEKGKDVELRCDPISGHTALYWYRQSLGQGLEFLIYFQGNSAPDKSGLPSDRFSAERTGGSVSTLTIQRTQQEDSAVYLCASSQDVDWGNTIYFGEGSWLTVV.

This clonotype was observed many times. V is TRBV6-1 and J is TRBJ1-6; 9 bases fit TRBD1. The CDR3 totals 16 residues. Germline values: CDR1 MNHNS, CDR2 SASEGT. The ends lost 6 bases at V and 11 bases at J; junction bases unmatched: 14. The CDR3 reads CASRPGQGSGITPLHF. For the CDR3, the DNA is TGTGCCAGCAGACCGGGACAGGGAAGTGGTATTACACCCCTCCACTTT.

There are many counts of this clonotype. This chain links TRBV7-2 with TRBJ2-6; D perhaps matches TRBD1 (6 bases). This CDR3 is built from 14 residues. V lost 8 bases to trimming and J lost 4 bases, with 12 bases between them. Germline CDR1 and CDR2: SGHTA and FQGNSA. CDR3 nucleotide sequence: TGTGCCAGCGGGGGCGGAGCGGGGGCCAACGTCCTGACTTTC. Amino acids: CASGGGAGANVLTF. Using reference TRBV7-2 and TRBJ2-6 for the parts outside the CDR3, the full variable domain is GAGVSQSPSNKVTEKGKDVELRCDPISGHTALYWYRQSLGQGLEFLIYFQGNSAPDKSGLPSDRFSAERTGGSVSTLTIQRTQQEDSAVYLCASGGGAGANVLTFGAGSRLTVL.